This TCR beta chain was documented in a study of patients and donors after allogeneic stem cell transplantation. Germline values: CDR1 MGHRA, CDR2 YSYEKL. CDR3 length: 16 residues. The V end was cut by 0 bases, the J end by 4 bases, with 15 bases between. TCRdb itself ran the RT-PCR reads through MiXCR, one entry per CDR3 protein. The sample consists of 800,000 to 1,000,000 distinct CDR3 sequences, over 15% of them appearing once. This clonotype was counted a few times. Specimen: blood, either unsorted or a sorted T cell fraction (not recorded which). The clonotype was recovered from a human donor who was either an allogeneic HSCT recipient or a stem cell or donor lymphocyte infusion donor (not recorded which). It is not recorded whose cells these are; they may come from a transplant donor. The J gene is TRBJ1-1, the V gene TRBV4-1; the D gene is possibly TRBD1 (6 bases). The CDR3 loop is CASSQDGAGVSTEAFF. The CDR3 nucleotides are TGCGCCAGCAGCCAAGATGGGGCAGGGGTGTCCACTGAAGCTTTCTTT.